The rows below give T cell receptor beta chains drawn from one sample of a study of graft-versus-host responses after intestinal transplantation. Method: immunoSEQ multiplex PCR; TCRdb's copy keeps in-frame clones and lacks some. Counted here are some 100,000 clones, 92% occurring once; the ten biggest clones make up around 0.07%. Antigen specificity for these receptors is unknown. The sequenced sample was unstimulated CD8+ T cells sorted from spleen or lymph node cells, obtained before transplant. These receptors all come from a human donor who was the organ donor for an intestinal transplant. CDR3s include the opening cysteine and the closing phenylalanine or tryptophan. Each record gives: D gene, clone size, J gene, V gene, CDR3 protein, CDR3 DNA. A D gene is named only where the DNA matches it firmly. The size field is filled for only some rows; it gives once, few, many or a size class.

D gene: NA
clone size: NA
J gene: TRBJ1-1
V gene: TRBV14
CDR3 protein: CASSQEGLGEAFF
CDR3 DNA: TGTGCCAGCAGCCAAGAGGGACTAGGGGAAGCTTTCTTT

D gene: NA
clone size: NA
J gene: TRBJ1-4
V gene: TRBV15
CDR3 protein: CATSNLTPFRHFRLFF
CDR3 DNA: TGTGCCACCAGCAACCTCACACCCTTTAGACACTTCCGACTGTTTTTT

D gene: TRBD1
clone size: NA
J gene: TRBJ2-7
V gene: TRBV28
CDR3 protein: CASSSPTDRAPYEQYF
CDR3 DNA: TGTGCCAGCAGTTCACCAACGGACAGGGCGCCCTACGAGCAGTACTTC

D gene: TRBD2
clone size: once
J gene: TRBJ2-2
V gene: TRBV10-1
CDR3 protein: CASSGDGRAGELFF
CDR3 DNA: TGCGCCAGCAGTGGAGACGGGAGGGCCGGGGAGCTGTTTTTT

D gene: NA
clone size: once
J gene: TRBJ2-3
V gene: TRBV4-2
CDR3 protein: CASSPWQLGATDTQYF
CDR3 DNA: TGTGCCAGCAGCCCCTGGCAGTTGGGAGCCACAGATACGCAGTATTTT

D gene: NA
clone size: NA
J gene: TRBJ2-3
V gene: TRBV28
CDR3 protein: CASSTTDTQYF
CDR3 DNA: TGTGCCAGCAGCACTACAGATACGCAGTATTTT

D gene: TRBD1
clone size: NA
J gene: TRBJ2-5
V gene: TRBV6-5
CDR3 protein: CASGEQGWSGGTQYF
CDR3 DNA: TGTGCCAGCGGGGAACAGGGGTGGAGCGGTGGGACCCAGTACTTC

D gene: NA
clone size: NA
J gene: TRBJ2-7
V gene: TRBV28
CDR3 protein: CASSLSIRGGNHEQYF
CDR3 DNA: TGTGCCAGCAGTTTATCCATTCGGGGCGGGAACCACGAGCAGTACTTC

D gene: TRBD1
clone size: NA
J gene: TRBJ1-4
V gene: TRBV11-3
CDR3 protein: CASSPYTGTGYEKLFF
CDR3 DNA: TGTGCCAGCAGCCCATACACCGGGACAGGGTATGAAAAACTGTTTTTT

D gene: TRBD1
clone size: NA
J gene: TRBJ1-2
V gene: TRBV4-2
CDR3 protein: CASSQDSFGTGYGYTF
CDR3 DNA: TGTGCCAGCAGCCAAGATTCTTTTGGGACAGGGTATGGCTACACCTTC

D gene: NA
clone size: NA
J gene: TRBJ2-1
V gene: TRBV19
CDR3 protein: CASSIIGTYNEQFF
CDR3 DNA: TGTGCCAGTAGTATCATCGGGACTTACAATGAGCAGTTCTTC

D gene: TRBD2
clone size: NA
J gene: TRBJ2-1
V gene: TRBV5-4
CDR3 protein: CASSLRTSGYNEQFF
CDR3 DNA: TGTGCCAGCAGCTTGAGGACTAGCGGCTACAATGAGCAGTTCTTC

D gene: NA
clone size: NA
J gene: TRBJ1-1
V gene: TRBV30
CDR3 protein: CAWGATDNTEAFF
CDR3 DNA: TGTGCCTGGGGGGCCACGGATAACACTGAAGCTTTCTTT

D gene: TRBD1
clone size: few
J gene: TRBJ1-1
V gene: TRBV4-1
CDR3 protein: CASSQGQGNTEAFF
CDR3 DNA: TGCGCCAGCAGCCAGGGACAGGGGAACACTGAAGCTTTCTTT

D gene: NA
clone size: once
J gene: TRBJ2-1
V gene: TRBV11-3
CDR3 protein: CASSLRPSAHEQFF
CDR3 DNA: TGTGCCAGCAGCCTGAGGCCTAGTGCCCATGAGCAGTTCTTC

D gene: TRBD2
clone size: NA
J gene: TRBJ2-7
V gene: TRBV11-2
CDR3 protein: CASSRKTRTSGYEQYF
CDR3 DNA: TGTGCCAGCAGCCGAAAAACGAGGACTAGCGGCTACGAGCAGTACTTC

D gene: NA
clone size: NA
J gene: TRBJ1-2
V gene: TRBV11-2
CDR3 protein: CASSFARDGYTF
CDR3 DNA: TGTGCCAGCAGCTTCGCCAGGGATGGCTACACCTTC

D gene: TRBD1
clone size: NA
J gene: TRBJ1-2
V gene: TRBV18
CDR3 protein: CASSQGDSYGYTF
CDR3 DNA: TGTGCCAGCTCCCAAGGGGACAGCTATGGCTACACCTTC

D gene: NA
clone size: NA
J gene: TRBJ1-1
V gene: TRBV20-1
CDR3 protein: CSANRVTEAFF
CDR3 DNA: TGCAGTGCTAACAGGGTCACTGAAGCTTTCTTT

D gene: NA
clone size: NA
J gene: TRBJ2-1
V gene: TRBV27
CDR3 protein: CASSADTNPYNEQFF
CDR3 DNA: TGTGCCAGCAGTGCAGATACAAATCCCTACAATGAGCAGTTCTTC

D gene: NA
clone size: NA
J gene: TRBJ2-1
V gene: TRBV5-8
CDR3 protein: CASEGLGPSYNEQFF
CDR3 DNA: TGTGCCAGCGAAGGTTTGGGGCCCTCCTACAATGAGCAGTTCTTC

D gene: TRBD1
clone size: NA
J gene: TRBJ2-2
V gene: TRBV6-6
CDR3 protein: CAIYRGTGELFF
CDR3 DNA: TGTGCCATCTACAGGGGGACCGGGGAGCTGTTTTTT

D gene: NA
clone size: NA
J gene: TRBJ2-5
V gene: TRBV5-1
CDR3 protein: CASRRFGRGYQETQYF
CDR3 DNA: TGCGCCAGCAGACGGTTCGGCAGAGGCTACCAAGAGACCCAGTACTTC

D gene: NA
clone size: NA
J gene: TRBJ2-1
V gene: TRBV5-1
CDR3 protein: CASSLVGVAGSEQFF
CDR3 DNA: TGCGCCAGCAGCTTGGTTGGTGTTGCGGGAAGTGAGCAGTTCTTC

D gene: TRBD2
clone size: NA
J gene: TRBJ2-3
V gene: TRBV7-8
CDR3 protein: CASKSTSGGKDTQYF
CDR3 DNA: TGTGCCAGCAAATCAACTAGCGGGGGAAAAGATACGCAGTATTTT

D gene: NA
clone size: NA
J gene: TRBJ2-3
V gene: TRBV7-3
CDR3 protein: CASSPTEADRSTDTQYF
CDR3 DNA: TGTGCCAGCAGCCCCACGGAGGCCGATCGTAGCACAGATACGCAGTATTTT

D gene: NA
clone size: few
J gene: TRBJ1-1
V gene: TRBV4-2
CDR3 protein: CASSQDQASGKAAFF
CDR3 DNA: TGTGCCAGCAGCCAAGATCAGGCATCGGGAAAGGCCGCTTTCTTT

D gene: NA
clone size: NA
J gene: TRBJ2-1
V gene: TRBV30
CDR3 protein: CAVNRVGEQFF
CDR3 DNA: TGTGCCGTGAACAGGGTCGGTGAGCAGTTCTTC

D gene: NA
clone size: NA
J gene: TRBJ2-5
V gene: TRBV15
CDR3 protein: CATSSYAEETQYF
CDR3 DNA: TGTGCCACCAGCAGCTATGCTGAAGAGACCCAGTACTTC

D gene: NA
clone size: NA
J gene: TRBJ2-5
V gene: TRBV7-3
CDR3 protein: CASSRTGMETQYF
CDR3 DNA: TGTGCCAGCAGCCGTACAGGGATGGAGACCCAGTACTTC

D gene: TRBD2
clone size: NA
J gene: TRBJ2-2
V gene: TRBV7-9
CDR3 protein: CASSPLAENTGELFF
CDR3 DNA: TGTGCCAGCAGCCCTCTAGCGGAGAACACCGGGGAGCTGTTTTTT

D gene: TRBD2
clone size: NA
J gene: TRBJ2-7
V gene: TRBV2
CDR3 protein: CASSFDGGAYEQYF
CDR3 DNA: TGTGCCAGCAGTTTTGACGGGGGGGCTTACGAGCAGTACTTC

D gene: NA
clone size: NA
J gene: TRBJ2-5
V gene: TRBV5-1
CDR3 protein: CASSLINRVWGETQYF
CDR3 DNA: TGCGCCAGCAGCTTGATCAACAGGGTCTGGGGAGAGACCCAGTACTTC

D gene: TRBD1
clone size: NA
J gene: TRBJ2-5
V gene: TRBV27
CDR3 protein: CASSRDSQETQYF
CDR3 DNA: TGTGCCAGCAGCCGGGACAGCCAAGAGACCCAGTACTTC